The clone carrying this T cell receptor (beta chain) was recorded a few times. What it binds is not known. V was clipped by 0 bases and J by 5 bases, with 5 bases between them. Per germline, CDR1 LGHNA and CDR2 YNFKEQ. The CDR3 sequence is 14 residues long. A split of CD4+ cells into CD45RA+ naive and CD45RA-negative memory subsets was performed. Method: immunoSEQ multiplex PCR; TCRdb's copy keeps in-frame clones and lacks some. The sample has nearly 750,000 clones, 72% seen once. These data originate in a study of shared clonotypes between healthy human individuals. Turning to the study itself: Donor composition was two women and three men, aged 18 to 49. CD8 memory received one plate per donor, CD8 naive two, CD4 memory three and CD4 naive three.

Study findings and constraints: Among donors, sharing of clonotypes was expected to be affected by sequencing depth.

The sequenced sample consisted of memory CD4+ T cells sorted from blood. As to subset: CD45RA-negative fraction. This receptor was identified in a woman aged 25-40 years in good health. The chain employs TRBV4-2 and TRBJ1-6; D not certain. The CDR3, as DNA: TGTGCCAGCAGCCAAGATTTAAATAATTCACCCCTCCACTTT. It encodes CASSQDLNNSPLHF.